One and the same sample provided the 19 T cell receptor beta chains below, sequenced in a study of identical twins. TCRdb used MiXCR to reprocess the 5' RACE reads, holding one entry per CDR3 protein. In the table there are 510,000 or so distinct CDR3 sequences, over 12% of which are singletons. Another study also made use of these data, one on yellow fever vaccine responses in identical twins.

Sequenced sample: CD4+ T cells sorted from blood. These receptors originate from a woman between 18 and 29 years old in good health.

This clonotype was observed at least ten times. This sequence joins TRBV5-1 and TRBJ2-2; 7 bases are a match to TRBD2. The J segment lost 0 bases and the V segment lost 4 bases, leaving 6 bases of the junction unmatched. CDR1 SGHRS and CDR2 YFSETQ come from the germline V gene. This CDR3 contains 16 residues. CDR3 bases: TGCGCCAGCAGCCCCGGGACTAACGCGAACACCGGGGAGCTGTTTTTT. Translation: CASSPGTNANTGELFF.

The gene calls are TRBV20-1 and TRBJ2-2; 7 bases agree with TRBD2. V was clipped by 6 bases and J by 4 bases; unmatched bases: 8. The CDR3 spans 14 residues. Germline-derived CDR1 and CDR2 are DFQATT and SNEGSKA (reference sequence). The CDR3 DNA reads TGCAGTGCCGGCTGGGCGGGGGTCACCGGGGAGCTGTTTTTT. Amino acids: CSAGWAGVTGELFF.

This clonotype was observed a handful of times. The chain uses TRBV24-1 and TRBJ2-2; the match to TRBD1 covers 8 bases. The germline V gene encodes CDR1 KGHDR and CDR2 SFDVKD. Trimming removed 7 bases from V and 1 base from J; junction bases left unmatched: 7. The CDR3 is 16 amino acids. The CDR3 sequence: CATRGTGTGNTGELFF. The CDR3 nucleotides read TGTGCCACCAGGGGGACCGGGACAGGGAACACCGGGGAGCTGTTTTTT.

The J gene is TRBJ2-1, the V gene TRBV12-3 or TRBV12-4; possibly TRBD1 for D (5 bases). V was shortened by 3 bases and J by 10 bases, with 13 bases between the two germline ends. This CDR3 contains 13 residues. CDR3 residues: CASSFSFDSEQFF. CDR3 nucleotide sequence: TGTGCCAGCAGTTTCTCGTTTGACAGCGAGCAGTTCTTC.

The chain uses TRBV29-1 and TRBJ2-3, with TRBD2 as a possible D gene (6 bases). The CDR3 totals 13 residues. Germline values: CDR1 SQVTM, CDR2 ANQGSEA. The V end lost 1 base, the J end lost 4 bases, and 9 bases lay between the germline ends. The DNA for the CDR3 is TGCAGCGTTGAAGCGGGAGTAGCAGATACGCAGTATTTT. Translation: CSVEAGVADTQYF.

This clonotype was counted only a few times. V gene TRBV6-1 combines with J gene TRBJ2-7; TRBD1 agrees at 9 bases. CDR1 is MNHNS, CDR2 SASEGT, per germline. The V gene end was trimmed by 6 bases and the J gene end by 3 bases; junction bases not matched to a gene: 12. CDR3 length equals 16 residues. DNA of the CDR3: TGTGCCAGCAGACCAATGACCACAGGGGGCGGCTACGAGCAGTACTTC. As protein: CASRPMTTGGGYEQYF.

In its sample, this clonotype was seen a few times. The chain employs TRBV29-1 and TRBJ2-2; no firm D call. Germline CDR1 is SQVTM and CDR2 is ANQGSEA. This CDR3 has 15 amino acids. V gave up 4 bases and J gave up 0 bases, with 12 bases separating them. For the CDR3, the DNA is TGCAGCGTTGCTGGGCTCGCCGCGAACACCGGGGAGCTGTTTTTT. Translating it yields CSVAGLAANTGELFF.

The J gene is TRBJ2-1, the V gene TRBV20-1, with TRBD2 matching 8 bases. The CDR3 is made up of 18 amino acids. CDR1 is DFQATT and CDR2 is SNEGSKA in the germline V gene (reference sequence). After removal of 2 bases from V and 0 bases from J, the junction contained 12 bases not matched to a gene. CDR3 amino acids: CSARKAGASWGSYNEQFF. CDR3 coding DNA: TGCAGTGCTAGAAAAGCGGGGGCCTCCTGGGGCTCCTACAATGAGCAGTTCTTC.

The rearrangement links TRBV7-6 to TRBJ2-7; 7 bases align to TRBD1. Germline CDR1 is SGHVS and CDR2 is FNYEAQ. With 5 bases clipped from V and 6 bases from J, the junction kept 16 bases outside the gene matches. The CDR3 sequence is 16 residues long. The CDR3 loop reads CASSPGERTGSGEQYF. The CDR3 bases are TGTGCCAGCAGCCCAGGAGAGAGGACAGGATCGGGCGAGCAGTACTTC.

V is TRBV20-1 and J is TRBJ2-5; D remains unclear. This CDR3 is 13 amino acids long. Germline CDR1 is DFQATT and CDR2 is SNEGSKA (reference sequence). Trimming removed 4 bases at V and 2 bases at J, with 11 bases between. The CDR3 loop is CSAISGVQETQYF. CDR3 DNA: TGCAGTGCTATCTCAGGAGTACAAGAGACCCAGTACTTC.

This clonotype was counted between two and nine times. J is TRBJ2-1 and V is TRBV12-3 or TRBV12-4, with a tentative D call TRBD2 (5 bases). The V gene lost 6 bases and the J gene lost 0 bases, with 9 bases spanning the gap. CDR3 length: 14 amino acids. CDR3 sequence: CASRRADSYNEQFF. The CDR3 coding sequence is TGTGCCAGCAGGAGAGCGGACTCCTACAATGAGCAGTTCTTC.

This clonotype was recorded a few times. The chain carries TRBV3-1 and TRBJ2-7; D is perhaps TRBD1 (5 bases). V was pared by 4 bases and J by 5 bases, with 9 bases between. CDR1 and CDR2 from the germline V gene are LGHDT and YNNKEL (reference sequence). The CDR3 extends over 12 amino acids. As DNA, the CDR3 is TGTGCCAGCAGCCCAAGGGGTCACGAGCAGTACTTC. It specifies CASSPRGHEQYF.

The chain has TRBV10-3 and TRBJ1-1; no reliable D call. Between the trimmed V and J ends, which lost 0 bases and 0 bases, there was a span of 8 bases. The CDR3 loop spans 15 amino acids. Germline assignment: CDR1 ENHRY and CDR2 SYGVKD. CDR3 region: CAISESGFMNTEAFF. CDR3 sequence (DNA): TGTGCCATCAGTGAGTCGGGATTCATGAACACTGAAGCTTTCTTT.

This clonotype has a handful of counts. This chain uses TRBV4-1 with TRBJ2-3; 9 positions agree with TRBD2. Trimming removed 4 bases from V and 2 bases from J; junction bases left unmatched: 13. Germline V lookup: CDR1 MGHRA, CDR2 YSYEKL. This CDR3 has 18 amino acids. The CDR3 reads CASSPYGGGGEYTDTQYF. CDR3 coding DNA: TGCGCCAGCAGCCCCTACGGGGGCGGGGGGGAATACACAGATACGCAGTATTTT.

This clonotype was observed a few times. This chain joins TRBV7-6 and TRBJ2-1, with D possibly TRBD2 on 6 matching bases. From germline, CDR1 is SGHVS and CDR2 FNYEAQ. The length of the CDR3 is 13 residues. Deletions cut 5 bases from V and 7 bases from J, with 12 bases between. CDR3 amino acids: CASSLRDLNEQFF. The CDR3 nucleotides read TGTGCCAGCAGCCTCCGGGACTTGAATGAGCAGTTCTTC.

This clonotype was detected a few times. V and J are TRBV5-1 and TRBJ1-1; no definite D call. This CDR3 region has 12 residues. The ends were cut back, 5 bases at V and 1 base at J, with 6 bases in the middle. CDR1 SGHRS and CDR2 YFSETQ come from the germline V gene. Here the CDR3 reads CASRYANTEAFF. The CDR3 DNA reads as TGCGCCAGCAGGTATGCGAACACTGAAGCTTTCTTT.

In this sample, this clonotype turned up a few times. V usage is TRBV20-1 and J usage is TRBJ2-3; tentative D call: TRBD1 (6 bases). The CDR3 loop spans 15 amino acids. The V end lost 2 bases, the J end lost 2 bases, and 14 bases lay between the germline ends. Looked up from germline, CDR1 is DFQATT and CDR2 is SNEGSKA (reference sequence). The CDR3 region is CSARNDGQLTDTQYF. The CDR3 nucleotides are TGCAGTGCTAGAAATGATGGACAGCTCACAGATACGCAGTATTTT.

This clonotype was picked up a small number of times. This chain connects TRBV24-1 to TRBJ2-7; D remains unclear. The CDR3 has 14 amino acids. Looked up from germline, CDR1 is KGHDR and CDR2 is SFDVKD. V shed 5 bases and J shed 3 bases, with 13 bases lying between them. The CDR3 DNA reads TGTGCCACCAGTGGTGCAGAGCTACTCTACGAGCAGTACGTC. It encodes CATSGAELLYEQYV.

Written as DNA, the CDR3 is TGTGCCAGCAGCTTTATACAGGATCCTAGCTCCTACAATGAGCAGTTCTTC. Translated, it gives CASSFIQDPSSYNEQFF. The chain combines TRBV7-9 with TRBJ2-1; possibly TRBD1 for D (5 bases). V was pared by 3 bases and J by 0 bases, with 15 bases between. CDR1 SEHNR and CDR2 FQNEAQ come from the germline V gene (reference sequence). There are 17 residues in the CDR3.